The present TCR beta chain was sequenced within a study of T cells in Graves' hyperthyroidism and ophthalmopathy. As for this clonotype: The antigen remains undetermined.

V lost 6 bases and J lost 2; bases outside the gene matches: 6. The V gene's germline CDR1 is LGHDT and CDR2 YNNKEL (reference sequence). The CDR3 is 16 residues long. Researchers took RNA transcripts and amplified the TCR beta CDR3 regions from them. The primer set for the first-round RT-PCR of the TCR CDR3 was HTBI. TCRdb re-called the multiplex PCR reads with MiXCR, one entry per CDR3 protein. Among fewer than 750,000 distinct CDR3 sequences listed, around 13% were seen once. Study-wide findings and caveats: Most thyroid clonotypes with frequency above 0.001 were detected in blood.

The TCR originated in a woman between 50 and 59 years old with Graves' ophthalmopathy. Sample: blood. The chain is built from TRBV3-1 and TRBJ2-3, with 12 bases matching TRBD2. The CDR3 is CASSGGLAGSTDTQYF. CDR3 coding DNA: TGTGCCAGCAGTGGCGGACTAGCGGGATCCACAGATACGCAGTATTTT.